This T cell receptor (beta chain) was recovered during a study of blood T cell repertoires in COVID-19. Study details: The study drew acute and convalescent COVID-19 samples from the United States, Italy and Spain. Nucleic acid was either cDNA or gDNA, and it came from T cells, B-cell-depleted T cells, or PBMCs.

Original data processing: Amplification of reference gene primers was used by the study to estimate nucleated cell counts. Clones were read by immunoSEQ multiplex PCR, and TCRdb kept only the in-frame ones, dropping some. Clone size and the V and J calls come from that table; the DNA yielded D and trimming. This table has a few hundred thousand clones, approximately 89% appearing once. Patients from Seattle were sampled longitudinally, starting during active infection. The source material was peripheral blood. The TCR comes from a woman aged 55 to 70 with COVID-19, enrolled during active disease.

CDR3 residues: CASSHERDTGELFF. CDR3 sequence (DNA): TGTGCCAGCAGTCACGAGAGGGACACCGGGGAGCTGTTTTTT. The chain joins TRBV6-5 to TRBJ2-2, with D possibly TRBD2 on 5 matching bases. Germline loops: CDR1 MNHEY, CDR2 SVGAGI. The V end was cut by 5 bases, the J end by 3 bases, with 10 bases between. The CDR3 covers 14 residues.